A single sample is the source of the 28 T cell receptor beta chains below, sequenced in a study of blood T cell repertoires in COVID-19. Some clones are missing from TCRdb's copy, which holds only in-frame ones; the method was immunoSEQ multiplex PCR. Of around 220,000 clones listed, 82% were seen once; the top ten hold less than 9.5%. Sequenced input: peripheral blood. The source is a woman at least 80 years old with COVID-19, enrolled during active disease.

The chain has TRBV28 and TRBJ2-1, with 12 bases identical to TRBD2. V was clipped by 3 bases and J by 5 bases; unmatched bases: 5. Germline V CDR1 and CDR2: MDHEN, SYDVKM. This CDR3 has 16 amino acids. This CDR3 is CASSLRTSGRHNEQFF. CDR3 nucleotides: TGTGCCAGCAGTTTGCGTACTAGCGGGAGGCACAATGAGCAGTTCTTC.

This clone has only one observation. The chain combines TRBV6-2 or TRBV6-3 with TRBJ1-5; no firm D call. Looked up from germline, CDR1 is MNHEY and CDR2 is SVGEGT. CDR3 length equals 13 residues. Trimming took off 0 bases at V and 7 bases at J, with 7 bases between the two ends. The CDR3 nucleotides read TGTGCCAGCAGTTACTCTGGGAGCCAGCCCCAGCATTTT. Protein sequence: CASSYSGSQPQHF.

This clone was detected many times. The rearrangement joins TRBV7-9 to TRBJ1-2, with 8 bases aligning to TRBD1. V lost 1 base, J lost 8 bases, and 6 bases stayed unmatched. The CDR3 is made up of 14 amino acids. Germline values: CDR1 SEHNR, CDR2 FQNEAQ (reference sequence). The CDR3, as DNA: TGTGCCAGCAGCTTAGGAGGACAGGGTCTGGGCTACACCTTC. It yields the protein CASSLGGQGLGYTF.

The chain joins TRBV5-1 to TRBJ1-1; the match to TRBD1 covers 7 bases. V was clipped by 9 bases and J by 2 bases; unmatched bases: 7. This CDR3 contains 13 residues. Germline lookup yields CDR1 SGHRS and CDR2 YFSETQ. In DNA, the CDR3 is TGCGCCACCAAACGGGACAGCAACACTGAAGCTTTCTTT. It specifies CATKRDSNTEAFF.

This rearrangement joins TRBV28 to TRBJ2-2; 7 bases fit TRBD1. V was pared by 3 bases and J by 3 bases, with 10 bases of the junction left unmatched. From germline, CDR1 is MDHEN and CDR2 SYDVKM. The CDR3 loop spans 17 amino acids. CDR3 residues: CASSFPRQGPDTGELFF. CDR3 in DNA: TGTGCCAGCAGTTTCCCAAGACAGGGACCAGACACCGGGGAGCTGTTTTTT.

The CDR3 sequence: CASSPLPGTEQPQHF. Written as DNA, the CDR3 is TGTGCCAGCTCACCACTTCCGGGTACGGAGCAGCCCCAGCATTTT. The gene calls are TRBV18 and TRBJ1-5; the D is unclear. V shed 1 base and J shed 7 bases, with 14 bases lying between them. The CDR3 covers 15 residues. The germline gives CDR1 KGHSH, CDR2 LQKENI.

The V gene is TRBV4-2, the J gene TRBJ2-5; TRBD1 is a possible D gene (5 bases). V lost 11 bases and J lost 1, with 11 bases in between. Germline V gene data show CDR1 as LGHNA and CDR2 as YNFKEQ. The CDR3 is 12 amino acids. CDR3 coding DNA: TGTGCCTGGACACCATTCCAAGAGACCCAGTACTTC. Protein: CAWTPFQETQYF.

Only a few counts were recorded for this clone. The rearrangement uses TRBV7-3 and TRBJ2-2; D may be TRBD1 (6 bases). The CDR3 extends over 13 amino acids. Trimming stripped 7 bases from V and 4 bases from J, with 10 bases between. Germline CDR1 and CDR2: SGHTA and FQGTGA. The CDR3 protein is CASTGTTTGELFF. DNA for the CDR3: TGTGCCAGCACCGGGACAACCACCGGGGAGCTGTTTTTT.

The rearrangement uses TRBV2 and TRBJ1-6, with 9 bases aligning to TRBD1. The germline V gene encodes CDR1 SNHLY and CDR2 FYNNEI. This CDR3 is built from 15 residues. Trimming cost V 4 bases and J 7 bases; bases outside gene matches: 5. The CDR3 region has the DNA TGTGCCAGCAGTGCCGGACAGGGGTTGAATTCACCCCTCCACTTT. Its protein is CASSAGQGLNSPLHF.

The chain uses TRBV5-1 and TRBJ2-2, with TRBD2 matching 7 bases. The CDR3 extends over 14 amino acids. V was pared by 5 bases and J by 6 bases, with 7 bases of the junction left unmatched. The germline V gene has CDR1 SGHRS and CDR2 YFSETQ. CDR3 sequence reads: CASRAPGGAGELFF. As DNA, the CDR3 is TGCGCCAGCAGGGCACCGGGAGGTGCCGGGGAGCTGTTTTTT.

There are a few counts of this clone. The chain has TRBV5-1 and TRBJ2-5; 9 bases fit TRBD2. V trimming: 4 bases; J trimming: 2 bases; junction bases outside the gene matches: 15. This CDR3 region has 18 residues. Germline CDR1 is SGHRS and CDR2 is YFSETQ. The CDR3 sequence is CASSPFPAGGARQETQYF. CDR3 nucleotide sequence: TGCGCCAGCAGCCCCTTTCCTGCGGGGGGGGCAAGGCAAGAGACCCAGTACTTC.

The rearrangement joins TRBV28 to TRBJ2-7; TRBD2 agrees at 7 bases. V dropped 6 bases and J dropped 12; count of bases not matched to a gene: 8. Germline lookup yields CDR1 MDHEN and CDR2 SYDVKM. This CDR3 spans 11 amino acids. The DNA for the CDR3 is TGTGCCAGCAGCAATGGACTAGGAGTGTACTTC. Residues: CASSNGLGVYF.

This chain links TRBV3-1 (or the pseudogene TRBV3-2) with TRBJ1-2, with 10 bases lining up with TRBD1. The CDR3 has 15 amino acids. Germline lookup yields CDR1 LGHDT and CDR2 YNNKEL (reference sequence). The V segment lost 7 bases and the J segment 4 bases; nucleotides outside the gene matches: 9. DNA of the CDR3: TGTGCCAGCACGCGCGGGGACAGGGGTGGCTATGGCTACACCTTC. This gives the protein CASTRGDRGGYGYTF.

This clone was observed a single time. V and J are TRBV12-3 or TRBV12-4 and TRBJ2-3, with D unresolved. Deletions cut 4 bases from V and 7 bases from J, with 6 bases between. CDR3 size: 11 residues. CDR3 nucleotides: TGTGCCAGCAGTTCCGGTTATACGCAGTATTTT. It codes for CASSSGYTQYF.

The chain carries TRBV18 and TRBJ1-1; D perhaps matches TRBD1 (6 bases). The ends were cut back, 5 bases at V and 8 bases at J, with 12 bases in the middle. Germline V gene lookup returns CDR1 KGHSH and CDR2 LQKENI. The CDR3 totals 12 residues. Here the CDR3 reads CASSYDRLEAFF. In DNA, the CDR3 is TGTGCCAGCTCATACGACAGGTTAGAAGCTTTCTTT.

The chain has TRBV5-1 and TRBJ2-1; 11 nucleotides agree with TRBD2. Germline V gives CDR1 SGHRS, CDR2 YFSETQ. The CDR3 has 14 residues. V was pared by 7 bases and J by 9 bases, with 9 bases of the junction left unmatched. The CDR3 is CASALAGADGEQFF. DNA of the CDR3: TGCGCCAGCGCACTAGCGGGGGCCGATGGTGAGCAGTTCTTC.

The rearrangement joins TRBV5-5 to TRBJ1-2, with 8 positions matching TRBD1. Unmatched junction bases numbered 7, after V lost 5 bases and J lost 4 bases. In germline, CDR1 is SGHKS, CDR2 YYEKEE (reference sequence). The CDR3 consists of 14 residues. The DNA of the CDR3 is TGTGCCAGCAGACCAGGACAGGGAGTCTATGGCTACACCTTC. This encodes CASRPGQGVYGYTF.

The genes are TRBV7-2 and TRBJ1-4, with D unresolved. V gave up 1 base and J gave up 3 bases, with 6 bases separating them. The length of the CDR3 is 14 residues. The V gene's germline CDR1 is SGHTA and CDR2 FQGNSA. CDR3 protein: CASSLVRANEKLFF. The CDR3, as DNA: TGTGCCAGCAGCTTAGTACGGGCTAATGAAAAACTGTTTTTT.

The V gene is TRBV6-4, the J gene TRBJ2-6, with 8 bases aligning to TRBD1. The CDR3 consists of 17 residues. J gave up 2 bases and V 4 bases, and 7 bases lay outside the gene matches. The germline CDR1 and CDR2 sequences are MRHNA and SNTAGT. The CDR3 coding sequence is TGTGCCAGCAGTGGAGGACAGGGAAGGACTGGGGCCAACGTCCTGACTTTC. This translates into CASSGGQGRTGANVLTF.

This clone was detected a few times. The J gene is TRBJ1-1, the V gene TRBV18; TRBD1 is a possible D gene (6 bases). CDR1 and CDR2 from the germline V gene are KGHSH and LQKENI. The V end was cut by 4 bases, the J end by 1 base, with 7 bases between. The CDR3 runs to 13 residues. The CDR3 loop is CASSRTENTEAFF. The CDR3 DNA follows: TGTGCCAGCTCACGGACAGAGAACACTGAAGCTTTCTTT.

The chain couples TRBV6-2 or TRBV6-3 to TRBJ1-5, with TRBD1 matching over 8 bases. The V gene end was trimmed by 5 bases and the J gene end by 4 bases; junction bases not matched to a gene: 10. Germline V CDR1 and CDR2: MNHEY, SVGEGT. This CDR3 spans 16 amino acids. CDR3 nucleotides: TGTGCCAGCAGTACCGGGACAGGACTTAGGAATCAGCCCCAGCATTTT. Translation gives CASSTGTGLRNQPQHF.

The chain uses TRBV7-3 and TRBJ2-6, with TRBD1 as a possible D gene (6 bases). In germline, CDR1 is SGHTA, CDR2 FQGTGA. V dropped 5 bases and J dropped 2 bases, with 10 bases sitting between them. This CDR3 has 15 amino acids. The CDR3 DNA sequence: TGTGCCAGCAGCCTTACAGGGACTGGGGCCAACGTCCTGACTTTC. Encoded protein: CASSLTGTGANVLTF.

The chain uses TRBV11-2 and TRBJ2-5; D possibly corresponds to TRBD2 (5 bases). CDR3 length equals 13 residues. CDR1 SGHAT and CDR2 FQNNGV come from the germline V gene. Trimming removed 5 bases at V and 4 bases at J, with 11 bases between. CDR3 in amino acids: CASSPGGPETQYF. As DNA, the CDR3 is TGTGCCAGCAGCCCTGGAGGCCCAGAGACCCAGTACTTC.

J is TRBJ1-2 and V is TRBV5-1; TRBD1 aligns across 7 bases. Germline V lookup: CDR1 SGHRS, CDR2 YFSETQ. The CDR3 extends over 14 amino acids. The J segment lost 7 bases and the V segment lost 4 bases, leaving 10 bases of the junction unmatched. As DNA, the CDR3 is TGCGCCAGCAGCCAGGGACAGCGCCACGGTGGCTACACCTTC. The encoded protein is CASSQGQRHGGYTF.

The rearrangement uses TRBV25-1 and TRBJ1-6, with D tentatively TRBD1 (6 bases). Germline V CDR1 and CDR2: MGHDK, SYGVNS. The CDR3 consists of 14 residues. V lost 1 base and J lost 9, with 10 bases in between. The CDR3 DNA is TGTGCCAGCAGTGAATTCACAGGGACTTCACCCCTCCACTTT. Translating it yields CASSEFTGTSPLHF.

The J gene is TRBJ2-3, the V gene TRBV7-9, with D perhaps TRBD1 (5 bases). The ends were cut back, 1 base at V and 13 bases at J, with 12 bases in the middle. Germline assignment: CDR1 SEHNR and CDR2 FQNEAQ (reference sequence). The CDR3 spans 12 residues. DNA for the CDR3: TGTGCCAGCAGCTTAGTACCCCAGGGCAAGTATTTT. This gives the protein CASSLVPQGKYF.

The chain carries TRBV7-2 and TRBJ1-4, with a possible D match to TRBD1 (5 bases). V lost 5 bases to trimming and J lost 4 bases, with 11 bases between them. The germline V gene encodes CDR1 SGHTA and CDR2 FQGNSA. CDR3 length: 14 amino acids. CDR3 sequence: CASSRSGGNEKLFF. CDR3 coding DNA: TGTGCCAGCAGCCGGTCGGGGGGTAATGAAAAACTGTTTTTT.

CDR3 coding DNA: TGTGCCAGCAGTTTAATTGCAGGGGGACCCACCGGGGAGCTGTTTTTT. This encodes CASSLIAGGPTGELFF. The rearrangement links TRBV27 to TRBJ2-2; TRBD1 aligns across 7 bases. This CDR3 spans 16 amino acids. The trim removed 2 bases at V and 4 bases at J, leaving 7 bases unmatched. The germline gives CDR1 MNHEY, CDR2 SMNVEV (reference sequence).